This T cell receptor beta chain was sequenced for a study of T cells after yellow fever vaccination. Study-level information: SMART-Seq v4 Ultra Low Input handled preparation of low-cell-number fractions.

This clonotype turned up a few times. Researchers made TCR cDNA using 5'RACE template switching, and this step added a universal primer site and UMIs. TCRdb re-derived calls from the 5' RACE reads in MiXCR, one entry per CDR3 protein. This sample yields about 160,000 distinct CDR3 sequences, of which 6.5% to 8.5% are seen a single time; more than 2% belongs to the top ten. The length of the CDR3 is 12 residues. The germline V gene has CDR1 SNHLY and CDR2 FYNNEI. V lost 6 bases and J lost 5; bases outside the gene matches: 1. This sample comprised CD4+ T cells sorted from PBMCs, obtained 5 days after the first yellow fever vaccination. The receptor's source is a man aged 18-30 years who received the YFV17D yellow fever vaccine. The chain uses TRBV2 and TRBJ2-5; 9 bases are a match to TRBD1. In nucleotides, the CDR3 is TGTGCCAGCAGGGGGACAGGGGAGACCCAGTACTTC. This encodes CASRGTGETQYF.